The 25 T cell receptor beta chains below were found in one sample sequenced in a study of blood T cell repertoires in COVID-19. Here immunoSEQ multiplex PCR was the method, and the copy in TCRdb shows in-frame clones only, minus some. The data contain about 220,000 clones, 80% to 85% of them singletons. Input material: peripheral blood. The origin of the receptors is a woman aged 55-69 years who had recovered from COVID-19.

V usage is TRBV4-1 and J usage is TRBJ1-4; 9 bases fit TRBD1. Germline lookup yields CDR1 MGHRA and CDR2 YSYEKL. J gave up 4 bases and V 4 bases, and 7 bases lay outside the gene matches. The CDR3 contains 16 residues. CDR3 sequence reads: CASSPGQGIGNEKLFF. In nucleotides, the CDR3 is TGCGCCAGCAGCCCCGGACAGGGGATCGGTAATGAAAAACTGTTTTTT.

The chain's CDR3 is CASSPAGTYTF. For the CDR3, the DNA is TGTGCCAGCAGCCCGGCGGGGACCTACACCTTC. The chain links TRBV6-2 or TRBV6-3 to TRBJ1-2; tentative D call: TRBD1 (5 bases). Between the trimmed V and J ends, which lost 6 bases and 10 bases, there was a span of 12 bases. The V gene's germline CDR1 is MNHEY and CDR2 SVGEGT. The CDR3 spans 11 residues.

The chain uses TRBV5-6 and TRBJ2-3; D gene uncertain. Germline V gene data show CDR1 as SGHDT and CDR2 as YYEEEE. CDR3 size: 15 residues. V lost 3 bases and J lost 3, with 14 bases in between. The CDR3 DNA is TGTGCCAGCAGCTCGACGGCTGCACAGACAGATACGCAGTATTTT. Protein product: CASSSTAAQTDTQYF. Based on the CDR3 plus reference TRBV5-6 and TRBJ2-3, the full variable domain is DAGVTQSPTHLIKTRGQQVTLRCSPKSGHDTVSWYQQALGQGPQFIFQYYEEEERQRGNFPDRFSGHQFPNYSSELNVNALLLGDSALYLCASSSTAAQTDTQYFGPGTRLTVL.

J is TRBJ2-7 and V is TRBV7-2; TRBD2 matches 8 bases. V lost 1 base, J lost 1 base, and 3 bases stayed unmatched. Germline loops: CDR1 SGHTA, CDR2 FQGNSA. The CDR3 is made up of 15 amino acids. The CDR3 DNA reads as TGTGCCAGCAGCTTAGTCTTAGCGGGGTCCTACGAGCAGTACTTC. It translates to CASSLVLAGSYEQYF.

CDR3 region: CASSYRDLSSYEQYF. CDR3 DNA sequence: TGTGCCAGCAGCTACCGGGACTTATCCTCCTACGAGCAGTACTTC. The chain recombines TRBV11-1 with TRBJ2-7; perhaps TRBD2 as D (6 bases). The V gene lost 4 bases and the J gene lost 0 bases, with 13 bases spanning the gap. The germline V gene encodes CDR1 SGHAT and CDR2 FQDESV (reference sequence). This CDR3 contains 15 residues.

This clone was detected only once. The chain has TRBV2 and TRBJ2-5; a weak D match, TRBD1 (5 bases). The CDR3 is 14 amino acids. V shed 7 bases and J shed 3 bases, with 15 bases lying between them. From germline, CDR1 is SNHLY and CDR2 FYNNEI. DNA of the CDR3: TGTGCCAGCAACGATCCCCCACAGGAAGAGACCCAGTACTTC. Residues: CASNDPPQEETQYF.

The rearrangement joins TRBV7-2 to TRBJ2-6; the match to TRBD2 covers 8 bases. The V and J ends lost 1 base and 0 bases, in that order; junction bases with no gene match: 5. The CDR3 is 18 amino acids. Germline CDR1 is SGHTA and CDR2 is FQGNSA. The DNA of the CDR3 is TGTGCCAGCAGCTTAGTAGGCGGGGGGAGCTCTGGGGCCAACGTCCTGACTTTC. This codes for CASSLVGGGSSGANVLTF.

The CDR3: CASSFNPGYSYNEQFF. CDR3 nucleotides: TGCGCCAGCAGCTTTAATCCGGGGTACTCCTACAATGAGCAGTTCTTC. The chain joins TRBV5-1 to TRBJ2-1; TRBD2 might be the D (5 bases). V dropped 2 bases and J dropped 0 bases, with 12 bases sitting between them. CDR3 length equals 16 residues. CDR1 is SGHRS, CDR2 YFSETQ, per germline.

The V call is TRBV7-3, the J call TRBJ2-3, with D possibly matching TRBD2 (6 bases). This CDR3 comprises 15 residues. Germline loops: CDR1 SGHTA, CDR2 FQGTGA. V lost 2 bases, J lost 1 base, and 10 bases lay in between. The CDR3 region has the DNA TGTGCCAGCAGCTTATCTCCGGGGGGCACAGATACGCAGTATTTT. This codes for CASSLSPGGTDTQYF.

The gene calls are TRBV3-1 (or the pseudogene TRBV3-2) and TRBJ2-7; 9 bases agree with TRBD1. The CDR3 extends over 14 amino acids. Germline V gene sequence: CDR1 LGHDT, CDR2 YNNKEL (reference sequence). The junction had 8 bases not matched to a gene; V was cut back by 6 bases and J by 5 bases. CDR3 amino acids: CASSYGQGRDEQYF. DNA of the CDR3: TGTGCCAGCAGTTACGGACAGGGGAGGGACGAGCAGTACTTC.

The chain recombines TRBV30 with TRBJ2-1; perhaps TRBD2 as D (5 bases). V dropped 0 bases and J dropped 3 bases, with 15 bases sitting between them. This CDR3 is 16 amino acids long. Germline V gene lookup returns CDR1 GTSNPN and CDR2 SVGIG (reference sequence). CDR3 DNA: TGTGCCTGGAGTGTGATTTGGGAGAGCGGCTACAATGAGCAGTTCTTC. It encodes CAWSVIWESGYNEQFF.

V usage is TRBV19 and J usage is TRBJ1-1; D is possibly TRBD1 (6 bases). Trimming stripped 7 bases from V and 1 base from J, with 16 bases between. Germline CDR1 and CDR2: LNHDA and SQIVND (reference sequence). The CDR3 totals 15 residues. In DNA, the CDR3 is TGTGCCAGTAACAATATGCCGGGACAGAACACTGAAGCTTTCTTT. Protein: CASNNMPGQNTEAFF.

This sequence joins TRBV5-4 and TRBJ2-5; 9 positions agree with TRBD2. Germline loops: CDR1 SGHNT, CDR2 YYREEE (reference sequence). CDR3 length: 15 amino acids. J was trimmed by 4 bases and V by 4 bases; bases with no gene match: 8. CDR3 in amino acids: CASSVPGLAGETQYF. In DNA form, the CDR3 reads TGTGCCAGCAGCGTACCGGGACTAGCAGGAGAGACCCAGTACTTC.

The CDR3 coding sequence is TGTGCCAGTTCCTCCAGGGTTTACAAAAACATTCAGTACTTC. Translating gives CASSSRVYKNIQYF. The chain links TRBV19 to TRBJ2-4, with D perhaps matching TRBD1 (5 bases). V shed 8 bases and J shed 3 bases, with 14 bases lying between them. The length of the CDR3 is 14 residues. Germline lookup yields CDR1 LNHDA and CDR2 SQIVND (reference sequence).

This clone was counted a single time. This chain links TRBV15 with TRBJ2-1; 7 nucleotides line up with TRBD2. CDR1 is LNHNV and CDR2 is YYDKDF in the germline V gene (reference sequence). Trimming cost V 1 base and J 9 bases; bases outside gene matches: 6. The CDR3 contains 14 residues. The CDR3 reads CATSRGLALGEQFF. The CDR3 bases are TGTGCCACCAGCAGAGGACTAGCTCTTGGTGAGCAGTTCTTC.

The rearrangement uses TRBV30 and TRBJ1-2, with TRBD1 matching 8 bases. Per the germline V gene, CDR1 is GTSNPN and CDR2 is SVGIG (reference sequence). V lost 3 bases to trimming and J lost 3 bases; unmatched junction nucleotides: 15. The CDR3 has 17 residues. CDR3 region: CAWSVGTGLRVDYGYTF. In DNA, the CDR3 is TGTGCCTGGAGCGTCGGGACAGGTTTAAGGGTAGACTATGGCTACACCTTC.

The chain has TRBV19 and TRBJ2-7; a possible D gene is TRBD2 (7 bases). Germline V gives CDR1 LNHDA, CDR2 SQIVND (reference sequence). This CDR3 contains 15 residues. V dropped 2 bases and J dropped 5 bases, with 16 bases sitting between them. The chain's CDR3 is CASSINGGAPNEQYF. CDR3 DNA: TGTGCCAGTAGTATAAATGGGGGGGCCCCAAACGAGCAGTACTTC. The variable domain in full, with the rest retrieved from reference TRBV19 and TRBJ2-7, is DGGITQSPKYLFRKEGQNVTLSCEQNLNHDAMYWYRQDPGQGLRLIYYSQIVNDFQKGDIAEGYSVSREKKESFPLTVTSAQKNPTAFYLCASSINGGAPNEQYFGPGTRLTVT.

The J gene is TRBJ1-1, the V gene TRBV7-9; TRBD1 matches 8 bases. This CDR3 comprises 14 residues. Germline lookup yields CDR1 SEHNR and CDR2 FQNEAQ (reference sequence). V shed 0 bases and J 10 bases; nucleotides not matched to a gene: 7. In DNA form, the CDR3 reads TGTGCCAGCAGCTTAGCGCCCAGGGGGCTGGGAGCTTTCTTT. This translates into CASSLAPRGLGAFF.

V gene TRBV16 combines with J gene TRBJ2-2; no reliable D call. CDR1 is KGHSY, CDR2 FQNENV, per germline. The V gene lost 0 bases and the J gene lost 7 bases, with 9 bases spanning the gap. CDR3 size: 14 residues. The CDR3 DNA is TGTGCCAGCAGCCAATCCAATGAACACGGGGAGCTGTTTTTT. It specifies CASSQSNEHGELFF.

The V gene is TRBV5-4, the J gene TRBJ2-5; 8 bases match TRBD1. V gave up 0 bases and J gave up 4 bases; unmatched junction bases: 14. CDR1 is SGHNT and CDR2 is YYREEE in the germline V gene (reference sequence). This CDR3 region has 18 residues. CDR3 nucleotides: TGTGCCAGCAGCTTGGGGGACAGGTCTTACCTGGGTGGAGAGACCCAGTACTTC. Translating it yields CASSLGDRSYLGGETQYF.

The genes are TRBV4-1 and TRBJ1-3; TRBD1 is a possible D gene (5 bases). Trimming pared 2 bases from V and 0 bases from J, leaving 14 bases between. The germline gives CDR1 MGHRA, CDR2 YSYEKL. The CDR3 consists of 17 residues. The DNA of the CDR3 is TGCGCCAGCAGCCAAACCTTTGGCGGGGGCTCTGGAAACACCATATATTTT. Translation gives CASSQTFGGGSGNTIYF.

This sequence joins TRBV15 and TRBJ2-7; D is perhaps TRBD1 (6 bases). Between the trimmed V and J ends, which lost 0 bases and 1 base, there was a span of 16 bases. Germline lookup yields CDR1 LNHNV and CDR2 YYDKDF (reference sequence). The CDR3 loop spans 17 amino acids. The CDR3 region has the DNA TGTGCCACCAGCAGAGAAGCCCCCGGGACACTGTCCTACGAGCAGTACTTC. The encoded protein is CATSREAPGTLSYEQYF.

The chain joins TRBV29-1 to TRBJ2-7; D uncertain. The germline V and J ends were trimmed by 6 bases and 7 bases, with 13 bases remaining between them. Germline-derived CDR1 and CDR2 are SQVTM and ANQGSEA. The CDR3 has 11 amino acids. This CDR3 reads CSVMAVGEQYF. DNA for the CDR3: TGCAGCGTAATGGCAGTCGGGGAGCAGTACTTC.

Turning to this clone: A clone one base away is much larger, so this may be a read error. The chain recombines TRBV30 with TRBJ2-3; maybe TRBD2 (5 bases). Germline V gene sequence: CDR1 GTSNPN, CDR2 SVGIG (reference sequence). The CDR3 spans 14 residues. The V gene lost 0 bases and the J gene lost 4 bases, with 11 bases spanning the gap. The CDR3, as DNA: TGTGCCTGGAGTGTATTGAGGGCCGCAGATACGCAGTATTTT. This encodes CAWSVLRAADTQYF. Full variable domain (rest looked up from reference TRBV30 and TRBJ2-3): SQTIHQWPATLVQPVGSPLSLECTVEGTSNPNLYWYRQAAGRGLQLLFYSVGIGQISSEVPQNLSASRPQDRQFILSSKKLLLSDSGFYLCAWSVLRAADTQYFGPGTRLTVL.

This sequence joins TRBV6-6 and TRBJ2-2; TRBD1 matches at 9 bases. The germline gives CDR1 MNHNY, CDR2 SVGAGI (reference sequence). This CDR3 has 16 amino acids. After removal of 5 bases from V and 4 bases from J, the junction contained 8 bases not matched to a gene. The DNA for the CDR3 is TGTGCCAGCAGTAAGCCGGGACAGGGAGCCACCGGGGAGCTGTTTTTT. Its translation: CASSKPGQGATGELFF.